This T cell receptor (beta chain) was recorded in a study of blood T cells in healthy people across ages. The overall study: Per two T cells, about one barcoded beta molecule was captured through template switching.

Then a second PCR, running about 7 to 11 cycles, was carried out with a sample-barcoded 5' primer and a J-beta primer mix. Each cDNA molecule received a tag from a template-switch adaptor that had 12 random nucleotides. TCRdb fed the 5' RACE reads into MiXCR, producing one record per CDR3 protein. Of over 1,500,000 distinct CDR3 sequences in the sample, about two fifths were seen once. V was pared by 0 bases and J by 5 bases, with 12 bases between. This CDR3 is built from 14 residues. CDR1 is SGDLS, CDR2 YYNGEE, per germline. The sample was blood. The J gene is TRBJ2-7, the V gene TRBV9; tentatively, D is TRBD2 (5 bases). The source is a human donor in good health. For the CDR3, the DNA is TGTGCCAGCAGCGTAGTCGGGGTTGGTGACGAGCAGTACTTC. Its translation is CASSVVGVGDEQYF.